Listed below are T cell receptor beta chains from one sample, sequenced in a study of graft-versus-host responses after intestinal transplantation. Produced via immunoSEQ multiplex PCR; TCRdb's table is partial and in-frame only. Seen here are about 18,000 clones, around 90% observed once, and the top ten hold 1.5% to 2%. The material sequenced was PBMCs, taken around 350 days after transplant. Source of these receptors: a human patient who received an intestinal transplant, so some T cells may come from the graft donor. The CDR3 runs from the conserved cysteine through the conserved F or W. A D gene is named only where the DNA matches it firmly. Size values are once, few and many counts, or a class for expanded clones, and some rows have none.

v_gene	abundance	d_gene	j_gene	CDR3nt	CDR3aa
TRBV13	.	TRBD2	TRBJ2-3	TGTGCCAGCAGCTTACTAGCGGGGGGGAGCACAGATACGCAGTATTTT	CASSLLAGGSTDTQYF
TRBV12-5	once	.	TRBJ1-2	TGTGCTAGTGGGCCTTTAGGCGGGGTCGATGGGAACTATGGCTACACCTTC	CASGPLGGVDGNYGYTF
TRBV18	.	TRBD1	TRBJ2-1	TGTGCCAGCTCACCAAGGACAGGGGATGAGCAGTTCTTC	CASSPRTGDEQFF
TRBV28	.	.	TRBJ1-1	TGTGCCAGCAGTTTAGCGGGGATGAACACTGAAGCTTTCTTT	CASSLAGMNTEAFF
TRBV10-1	.	.	TRBJ2-7	TGCGCCAGCAGTGGCCCCGACAGGTTCATTTTATACGAGCAGTACTTC	CASSGPDRFILYEQYF
TRBV4-2	.	.	TRBJ1-2	TGTGCCAGCAGCCAAGAGGAACAGGTCTATGGCTACACCTTC	CASSQEEQVYGYTF
TRBV11-3	.	.	TRBJ2-7	TGTGCCAGCAGCTTAGTGGGTCGAACAGGGAGGAAATCCTACGAGCAGTACTTC	CASSLVGRTGRKSYEQYF
TRBV7-3	.	.	TRBJ1-1	TGTGCCAGCAGCTTGATGTTGGGGTTGGAAGCTTTCTTT	CASSLMLGLEAFF
TRBV7-6	.	TRBD1	TRBJ1-4	TGTGCCAGCAGCTTAGGCCACCGGGACAGGGTTGCAACTAATGAAAAACTGTTTTTT	CASSLGHRDRVATNEKLFF
TRBV7-9	.	TRBD1	TRBJ1-5	TGTGCCAGCAGCAAGGACAGGGGCAATCAGCCCCAGCATTTT	CASSKDRGNQPQHF
TRBV5-4	once	.	TRBJ1-2	TGTGCCAGCAGCTTGGGATTGGGGAACTATGGCTACACCTTC	CASSLGLGNYGYTF
TRBV27	.	TRBD2	TRBJ2-7	TGTGCCAGCAAGGATCTAGCGGGGGGCTACGAGCAGTACTTC	CASKDLAGGYEQYF
TRBV28	.	.	TRBJ1-2	TGTGCCAGCAGTTCACCTAGTTATGGCTACACCTTC	CASSSPSYGYTF
TRBV9	.	TRBD2	TRBJ2-1	TGTGCCAGCAGCGATGGACTAGCGGGACACAATGAGCAGTTCTTC	CASSDGLAGHNEQFF
TRBV25-1	.	.	TRBJ2-7	TGTGCCAGCAGTGAATACGGGCAGAAGCAGGAGCAGTACTTC	CASSEYGQKQEQYF
TRBV19	once	TRBD1	TRBJ1-5	TGTGCCAGTAGTATGGGACAGGCTAGCAATCAGCCCCAGCATTTT	CASSMGQASNQPQHF
TRBV27	.	.	TRBJ1-1	TGTGCCAGCAGTTTCATGGGGACGGACAGAGACACTGAAGCTTTCTTT	CASSFMGTDRDTEAFF
TRBV9	few	.	TRBJ2-1	TGTGCCAGCAGCGCCTACCCCCGGATACCAGATGGGGGCGAGCAGTTCTTC	CASSAYPRIPDGGEQFF
TRBV5-1	.	.	TRBJ2-3	TGCGCCAGCAGCTTGGTTTACGGGAGCGCAGATACGCAGTATTTT	CASSLVYGSADTQYF
TRBV9	once	TRBD1	TRBJ2-7	TGTGCCAGCAGCGGAGGGACAGGGTACGAGCAGTACTTC	CASSGGTGYEQYF
TRBV5-4	once	.	TRBJ1-1	TGTGCCAGCAGCTTCCCAGGGACTTACGCTGAAGCTTTCTTT	CASSFPGTYAEAFF
TRBV2	.	.	TRBJ1-2	TGTGCCAGTGAGGAGGATCCTAACTATGGCTACACCTTC	CASEEDPNYGYTF
TRBV2	few	.	TRBJ2-5	TGTGCCAGCAGGCCACTCGGAGAGACCCAGTACTTC	CASRPLGETQYF
TRBV7-6	.	TRBD2	TRBJ2-5	TGTGCCGGCAGCCGGATGCCAGCGGGAGAAGCCGAGACCCAGTACTTC	CAGSRMPAGEAETQYF
TRBV6-1	.	TRBD2	TRBJ2-3	TGTGCCAGCAGCGGGAGGAGGACAGATACGCAGTATTTT	CASSGRRTDTQYF
TRBV25-1	.	TRBD2	TRBJ2-6	TGTGCCAGCAGTTTAGCGGGGGGTAGCTCTGGGGCCAACGTCCTGACTTTC	CASSLAGGSSGANVLTF
TRBV28	.	TRBD1	TRBJ2-7	TGTGCCAGCAGCCCCACCGGGACAGGGGCAGGCGAGCAGTACTTC	CASSPTGTGAGEQYF
TRBV7-2	few	.	TRBJ2-1	TGTGCCAGCAGCCCCGATAGCTCCTACAATGAGCAGTTCTTC	CASSPDSSYNEQFF
TRBV6-1	.	TRBD2	TRBJ2-3	TGTGCCAGCAGTGAAACCTCCGGGACTAGCACGGATACGCAGTATTTT	CASSETSGTSTDTQYF
TRBV6-4	.	TRBD2	TRBJ2-3	TGTGCCAGCAGTGCTGGGACTAGCCTGAGCACAGATACGCAGTATTTT	CASSAGTSLSTDTQYF
TRBV10-1	.	.	TRBJ2-3	TGCGCCAGCAGACAGGGCACAGATACGCAGTATTTT	CASRQGTDTQYF
TRBV2	.	.	TRBJ2-1	TGTGCCACCGCAGTCGCGGGCCCCTACAATGAGCAGTTCTTC	CATAVAGPYNEQFF
TRBV5-1	.	.	TRBJ2-1	TGCGCCAGCAGCTCGGATGGTGTTGAGCAGTTCTTC	CASSSDGVEQFF
TRBV6-5	.	TRBD2	TRBJ2-7	TGTGCCAGCAGTTGGAGCGGGGGCGTCCAGGAGCAGTACTTC	CASSWSGGVQEQYF
TRBV18	.	TRBD2	TRBJ2-2	TGTGCCAGCTCAACGAGCGGGGCCGGGGAGCTGTTTTTT	CASSTSGAGELFF
TRBV5-1	.	TRBD2	TRBJ2-2	TGCGCCAGCAGCCCTCGTTTTAGCGGGGCGAGGCCCGCCGGGGAGCTGTTTTTT	CASSPRFSGARPAGELFF
TRBV4-1	.	TRBD1	TRBJ1-1	TGCGCCAGCAGCCATTCAGGGGGTGGTGAAGCTTTCTTT	CASSHSGGGEAFF
TRBV6-5	.	.	TRBJ1-6	TGTGCCAGCAGCCCCGTCTATAATTCACCCCTCCACTTT	CASSPVYNSPLHF
TRBV10-2	once	.	TRBJ2-1	TGCGCCAGCAGTGAGTCGAGGGGACTCCCCTCCTACAATGAGCAGTTCTTC	CASSESRGLPSYNEQFF
TRBV4-1	.	TRBD2	TRBJ2-3	TGCGCCAGCAGCCCAGGACTAGCGCGCGCCGGAGATACGCAGTATTTT	CASSPGLARAGDTQYF
TRBV7-6	.	.	TRBJ1-2	TGTGCCAGCAGCATCTTACCTTCTCGAAAGACCTATGGCTACACCTTC	CASSILPSRKTYGYTF
TRBV4-1	.	.	TRBJ1-5	TGCGCCAGCAGCCAAGAAGAGGGGACGGGCAATCAGCCCCAGCATTTT	CASSQEEGTGNQPQHF
TRBV28	.	.	TRBJ1-5	TGTGCCAGCAACGAGGGCAGTGTTGGCCAGCCCCAGCATTTT	CASNEGSVGQPQHF
TRBV29-1	.	.	TRBJ2-2	TGCAGCGTCTACACCGGGGAGCTGTTTTTT	CSVYTGELFF
TRBV7-9	.	.	TRBJ1-6	TGTGCCAGCAGCTTAGGGCCGGGGTTTAGGAATTCACCCCTCCACTTT	CASSLGPGFRNSPLHF
TRBV6-4	.	TRBD2	TRBJ2-1	TGTGCCAGCAGTGGACTAGCGGGAGGCAATGAGCAGTTCTTC	CASSGLAGGNEQFF
TRBV28	.	.	TRBJ2-7	TGTGCCAGCGGCGTCTACGAGCAGTACTTC	CASGVYEQYF
TRBV19	few	TRBD2	TRBJ2-7	TGTGCCAGTAGTATAGCTCTAGGAGCGGGGGACTCCTACGAGCAGTACTTC	CASSIALGAGDSYEQYF